Each of the 12 T cell receptor beta chains below was sequenced from the same sample in a study of blood T cells in healthy people across ages. Primers used in a second PCR of about 7 to 12 cycles were a sample-barcoded 5' primer and a J-beta primer mix. TCRdb recomputed calls from the 5' RACE reads with MiXCR, one row per CDR3 protein. The data hold roughly 790,000 distinct CDR3 sequences, with roughly 41% observed a single time. Sequencing was performed on blood. The receptors derive from a woman aged 55-75 years in good health.

This clonotype was recorded many times. V is TRBV5-1 and J is TRBJ2-5; D perhaps matches TRBD1 (5 bases). The CDR3 consists of 15 residues. CDR1 SGHRS and CDR2 YFSETQ come from the germline V gene. The V and J ends lost 4 bases and 4 bases respectively, with 17 bases between them. CDR3 sequence (DNA): TGCGCCAGCAGCACCTCGGACACCTACGCAGAGACCCAGTACTTC. It yields the protein CASSTSDTYAETQYF.

This clonotype has at least ten counts. The chain joins TRBV29-1 to TRBJ2-3, with D possibly being TRBD2 (5 bases). There are 15 residues in the CDR3. V shed 4 bases and J shed 3 bases, with 17 bases lying between them. Germline CDR1 is SQVTM and CDR2 is ANQGSEA. Here the CDR3 DNA reads TGCAGCGTTGCAGTCGGACTTTCCGGAACAGATACGCAGTATTTT. Its protein is CSVAVGLSGTDTQYF.

This rearrangement joins TRBV27 to TRBJ2-2; D is uncertain. The CDR3 totals 13 residues. Looked up from germline, CDR1 is MNHEY and CDR2 is SMNVEV (reference sequence). Trimming took 3 bases from V and 8 from J, leaving 10 bases between them. The CDR3 is CASSFRVLGELFF. The CDR3 coding sequence is TGTGCCAGCAGTTTCCGGGTACTGGGGGAGCTGTTTTTT.

This rearrangement joins TRBV5-1 to TRBJ1-2; D not resolved. With 0 bases removed from V and 10 bases from J, the gap between germline ends came to 10 bases. CDR3 length: 12 amino acids. Germline loops: CDR1 SGHRS, CDR2 YFSETQ. CDR3 sequence: CASSLASTDYTF. The CDR3 DNA reads TGCGCCAGCAGCTTGGCCTCCACTGACTACACCTTC.

For this clonotype: One junction end disagrees with the germline gene, perhaps due to a read error. V usage is TRBV28 and J usage is TRBJ2-5; 8 bases fit TRBD2. The CDR3 totals 15 residues. From germline, CDR1 is MDHEN and CDR2 SYDVKM. CDR3 loop: CASKGSGTTQETRYF. As DNA, the CDR3 is TGTGCCAGCAAAGGTAGCGGGACCACCCAAGAGACCCGGTACTTC.

This clonotype has more than one count but fewer than ten. The chain combines TRBV9 with TRBJ1-1; D might be TRBD1 (6 bases). Trimming removed 4 bases at V and 4 bases at J, with 20 bases between. This CDR3 is 16 amino acids long. Germline V gene data show CDR1 as SGDLS and CDR2 as YYNGEE. CDR3 nucleotides: TGTGCCAGCAGCCTAGCGGCGGAACAGGGATTCACTGAAGCTTTCTTT. Its translation: CASSLAAEQGFTEAFF.

The chain recombines TRBV11-2 with TRBJ2-7, with 7 bases that match TRBD1. The germline CDR1 and CDR2 sequences are SGHAT and FQNNGV. The length of the CDR3 is 12 residues. V lost 7 bases, J lost 5 bases, and 5 bases stayed unmatched. CDR3 region: CASTLTGDEQYF. Written as DNA, the CDR3 is TGTGCCAGCACCCTTACAGGGGACGAGCAGTACTTC. The complete variable domain, with remaining parts taken from reference TRBV11-2 and TRBJ2-7, reads EAGVAQSPRYKIIEKRQSVAFWCNPISGHATLYWYQQILGQGPKLLIQFQNNGVVDDSQLPKDRFSAERLKGVDSTLKIQPAKLEDSAVYLCASTLTGDEQYFGPGTRLTVT.

This chain joins TRBV20-1 and TRBJ2-3; TRBD2 aligns across 11 bases. This CDR3 region has 16 residues. Per the germline V gene, CDR1 is DFQATT and CDR2 is SNEGSKA (reference sequence). The V segment lost 3 bases and the J segment 0 bases; nucleotides outside the gene matches: 5. CDR3 sequence: CSASLWTSGSTDTQYF. CDR3 in DNA: TGCAGTGCTAGTTTGTGGACTAGCGGGAGCACAGATACGCAGTATTTT.

In its sample, this clonotype was seen a few times. J is TRBJ2-5 and V is TRBV7-2; 8 nucleotides agree with TRBD2. This CDR3 is built from 14 residues. CDR1 SGHTA and CDR2 FQGNSA come from the germline V gene. J was trimmed by 7 bases and V by 2 bases; bases with no gene match: 6. The DNA of the CDR3 is TGTGCCAGCAGCTTACGGGGGGGAGAAGGGACCCAGTACTTC. Protein: CASSLRGGEGTQYF.

The table lists this clonotype with many counts. V gene TRBV4-2 combines with J gene TRBJ2-7; TRBD1 matches at 8 bases. V dropped 0 bases and J dropped 3; count of bases not matched to a gene: 4. Germline loops: CDR1 LGHNA, CDR2 YNFKEQ. The CDR3 is made up of 15 amino acids. The CDR3 bases are TGTGCCAGCAGCCAAGAAGGGACAGGACACTACGAGCAGTACTTC. Protein product: CASSQEGTGHYEQYF.

The CDR3 is CASSVWIEGGSGYTF. The CDR3 nucleotides are TGTGCCAGCAGCGTATGGATCGAGGGGGGTTCCGGCTACACCTTC. The gene calls are TRBV9 and TRBJ1-2; possibly TRBD1 for D (6 bases). The ends were cut back, 1 base at V and 8 bases at J, with 18 bases in the middle. The V gene's germline CDR1 is SGDLS and CDR2 YYNGEE. The CDR3 consists of 15 residues.

The CDR3 protein is CSASSNPDTQYF. The CDR3 DNA reads as TGCAGTGCTAGTAGTAATCCAGATACGCAGTATTTT. The rearrangement uses TRBV20-1 and TRBJ2-3; D gene ambiguous. This CDR3 region has 12 residues. V lost 3 bases, J lost 4 bases, and 8 bases lay in between. Germline CDR1 is DFQATT and CDR2 is SNEGSKA (reference sequence).